The next 27 T cell receptor beta chains were all read from a single sample in a study of early T cells in non-severe SARS-CoV-2 infection. One entry per CDR3 protein, called by TCRdb with MiXCR from the 5' RACE reads. The table lists about 77,000 distinct CDR3 sequences, approximately 9.1% of them singletons, with 4.8% in the top ten. Sequencing was performed on whole blood. These receptors all come from an adult who was a healthcare worker with PCR-confirmed SARS-CoV-2 infection or an uninfected control (not recorded which).

This clonotype came up a few times. The chain joins TRBV20-1 to TRBJ1-1; TRBD1 agrees at 7 bases. V dropped 5 bases and J dropped 3; count of bases not matched to a gene: 6. The CDR3 is made up of 13 amino acids. Germline V gives CDR1 DFQATT, CDR2 SNEGSKA (reference sequence). In nucleotides, the CDR3 is TGCAGTGCTCGCCAGGGGACAGACACTGAAGCTTTCTTT. Protein sequence: CSARQGTDTEAFF.

In this sample, this clonotype turned up many times. V is TRBV19 and J is TRBJ1-1; TRBD1 matches at 7 bases. The CDR3 covers 15 residues. Germline V gives CDR1 LNHDA, CDR2 SQIVND (reference sequence). V shed 6 bases, J shed 0 bases, and the junction held 7 bases outside the gene matches. CDR3 sequence: CASRWDSGLNTEAFF. The CDR3 DNA reads TGTGCCAGTAGATGGGACAGCGGTCTGAACACTGAAGCTTTCTTT.

This clonotype was seen a single time. A clone one base away is much larger, so this may be a read error. Here the CDR3 reads CPSSPNNEQFF. The CDR3 DNA reads TGTCCCAGCAGTCCAAACAATGAGCAGTTCTTC. The genes are TRBV28 and TRBJ2-1; no clear D gene. The CDR3 is 11 amino acids. Germline CDR1 reads MDHEN; CDR2 reads SYDVKM.

This clonotype has a count of ten or more. The V gene is TRBV28, the J gene TRBJ1-5, with D unresolved. Germline CDR1 and CDR2: MDHEN and SYDVKM. This CDR3 is built from 12 residues. V dropped 4 bases and J dropped 4 bases, with 5 bases sitting between them. The DNA for the CDR3 is TGTGCCAGCAGTTACGGGAATCAGCCCCAGCATTTT. Protein sequence: CASSYGNQPQHF.

This clonotype was detected many times. J is TRBJ2-1 and V is TRBV20-1, with 11 bases that match TRBD2. V shed 3 bases and J 8 bases; nucleotides not matched to a gene: 0. This CDR3 region has 12 residues. Germline V gene lookup returns CDR1 DFQATT and CDR2 SNEGSKA (reference sequence). DNA for the CDR3: TGCAGTGCTAGGGGACTAGCGGATGAGCAGTTCTTC. As protein: CSARGLADEQFF.

Many counts were recorded for this clonotype. The rearrangement links TRBV7-2 to TRBJ2-3; D gene unclear. Trimming pared 2 bases from V and 2 bases from J, leaving 5 bases between. The CDR3 sequence is 13 residues long. The germline gives CDR1 SGHTA, CDR2 FQGNSA. The CDR3 DNA reads TGTGCCAGCAGCTTACCCGTCACAGATACGCAGTATTTT. Encoded protein: CASSLPVTDTQYF.

The CDR3 nucleotides read TGCAGTGCTAGTACAGGGAGGCAGTTCTTC. Protein: CSASTGRQFF. The genes are TRBV20-1 and TRBJ2-1; D is possibly TRBD1 (6 bases). Germline V lookup: CDR1 DFQATT, CDR2 SNEGSKA (reference sequence). The CDR3 is 10 amino acids. The V end was cut by 3 bases, the J end by 12 bases, with 9 bases between.

The chain carries TRBV5-4 and TRBJ2-3; D is unclear. Germline V gives CDR1 SGHNT, CDR2 YYREEE (reference sequence). The CDR3 spans 15 residues. V was trimmed by 2 bases and J by 0 bases, leaving 10 bases between them. CDR3 amino acids: CASSFWGSSTDTQYF. DNA of the CDR3: TGTGCCAGCAGCTTCTGGGGAAGTAGCACAGATACGCAGTATTTT.

This rearrangement joins TRBV7-2 to TRBJ1-2; D call uncertain. Trimming left V 5 bases short and J 4 bases short, with 11 bases between. CDR3 length: 13 amino acids. CDR1 and CDR2 (germline): SGHTA, FQGNSA. CDR3 DNA: TGTGCCAGCAGCATACCGAATGGCTATGGCTACACCTTC. It yields the protein CASSIPNGYGYTF.

CDR3 residues: CSARRVEGFYGYTF. Written as DNA, the CDR3 is TGCAGTGCTAGAAGGGTGGAGGGGTTCTATGGCTACACCTTC. The chain joins TRBV20-1 to TRBJ1-2, with a weak D call TRBD1 (5 bases). Trimming left V 2 bases short and J 4 bases short, with 14 bases between. The CDR3 is made up of 14 amino acids. Germline CDR1 DFQATT, CDR2 SNEGSKA (reference sequence).

The genes are TRBV28 and TRBJ2-7; a weak D match, TRBD2 (6 bases). V lost 3 bases to trimming and J lost 7 bases, with 13 bases between them. The germline V gene encodes CDR1 MDHEN and CDR2 SYDVKM. CDR3 length equals 13 residues. This chain's CDR3 is CASSFLGGREQYF. CDR3 nucleotides: TGTGCCAGCAGTTTTTTGGGGGGAAGGGAGCAGTACTTC.

This clonotype has ten or more counts. This sequence joins TRBV6-2 or TRBV6-3 and TRBJ2-3; the D is unclear. Germline V lookup: CDR1 MNHEY, CDR2 SVGEGT. This CDR3 contains 16 residues. V was shortened by 6 bases and J by 7 bases, with 23 bases between the two germline ends. The CDR3 DNA follows: TGTGCCAGCAGCCCCGGACGCCTGTCCGTGGGGAATACGCAGTATTTT. Amino acid sequence: CASSPGRLSVGNTQYF.

The sample holds many counts of this clonotype. The V call is TRBV5-1, the J call TRBJ2-3; unclear D gene. Germline CDR1 and CDR2: SGHRS and YFSETQ. The CDR3 contains 12 residues. Trimming pared 0 bases from V and 3 bases from J, leaving 2 bases between. CDR3 coding DNA: TGCGCCAGCAGCTTGGCTACAGATACGCAGTATTTT. It yields the protein CASSLATDTQYF. Based on the CDR3 plus reference TRBV5-1 and TRBJ2-3, the full variable domain is KAGVTQTPRYLIKTRGQQVTLSCSPISGHRSVSWYQQTPGQGLQFLFEYFSETQRNKGNFPGRFSGRQFSNSRSEMNVSTLELGDSALYLCASSLATDTQYFGPGTRLTVL.

Points on this clonotype: A much larger clone differs by one base, so this may be a read error. The V gene is TRBV6-5, the J gene TRBJ2-7; 8 positions match TRBD1. The V gene end was trimmed by 11 bases and the J gene end by 9 bases; junction bases not matched to a gene: 12. CDR3 length equals 12 residues. Germline assignment: CDR1 MNHEY and CDR2 SVGAGI. CDR3 nucleotides: TGTGCCGTTGGCAGGGGGCTTGGCGTGCAGTACTTC. Its translation: CAVGRGLGVQYF.

This clonotype occurred many times. The chain couples TRBV12-3 or TRBV12-4 to TRBJ1-3; possible D gene TRBD1, 6 bases. V was trimmed by 6 bases and J by 2 bases, leaving 11 bases between them. This CDR3 contains 14 residues. Written as DNA, the CDR3 is TGTGCCAGCAGCCCACAGGGAACTGGAAACACCATATATTTT. As protein: CASSPQGTGNTIYF.

The table lists this clonotype with many counts. The rearrangement joins TRBV27 to TRBJ1-4; tentative D call: TRBD1 (6 bases). The germline V gene has CDR1 MNHEY and CDR2 SMNVEV (reference sequence). The CDR3 has 14 residues. Trimming left V 5 bases short and J 3 bases short, with 10 bases between. CDR3 in amino acids: CASSPQGPNEKLFF. DNA of the CDR3: TGTGCCAGCAGTCCACAGGGCCCTAATGAAAAACTGTTTTTT.

This clonotype came up many times. The chain recombines TRBV10-3 with TRBJ2-2; D ambiguous. V lost 5 bases to trimming and J lost 3 bases, with 7 bases between them. The CDR3 spans 13 residues. Germline-derived CDR1 and CDR2 are ENHRY and SYGVKD. This CDR3 is CAISLGYTGELFF. Here the CDR3 DNA reads TGTGCCATCAGTTTGGGGTACACCGGGGAGCTGTTTTTT.

This clonotype was seen a few times. The chain carries TRBV3-1 and TRBJ2-3; perhaps TRBD2 as D (5 bases). Germline values: CDR1 LGHDT, CDR2 YNNKEL (reference sequence). This CDR3 region has 16 residues. V lost 5 bases to trimming and J lost 0 bases, with 15 bases between them. The CDR3: CASSSPRWTSTDTQYF. In DNA form, the CDR3 reads TGTGCCAGCAGCTCACCCAGGTGGACTAGCACAGATACGCAGTATTTT.

This clonotype was counted ten times or more. The chain is built from TRBV20-1 and TRBJ2-1, with a possible D match to TRBD2 (5 bases). The CDR3 contains 13 residues. V was shortened by 6 bases and J by 1 base, with 10 bases between the two germline ends. CDR1 DFQATT and CDR2 SNEGSKA come from the germline V gene (reference sequence). CDR3 nucleotide sequence: TGCAGTGCGGTAGCGAGATCCTACAATGAGCAGTTCTTC. It translates to CSAVARSYNEQFF.

This clonotype was observed at least ten times. This chain links TRBV7-2 with TRBJ2-1; D ambiguous. Germline V CDR1 and CDR2: SGHTA, FQGNSA. Trimming removed 2 bases at V and 10 bases at J, with 6 bases between. The CDR3 runs 11 residues. The CDR3 nucleotides are TGTGCCAGCAGCTTATTGGAGGAGCAGTTCTTC. Its translation: CASSLLEEQFF.

There are a few counts of this clonotype. The chain uses TRBV5-6 and TRBJ2-7; D possibly corresponds to TRBD1 (5 bases). The CDR3 is made up of 12 amino acids. Germline V gene data show CDR1 as SGHDT and CDR2 as YYEEEE. The V and J ends lost 0 bases and 7 bases respectively, with 8 bases between them. CDR3 bases: TGTGCCAGCAGCTTGGGCAGGGTAGAGCAGTACTTC. This codes for CASSLGRVEQYF.

This clonotype was counted a few times. V gene TRBV30 combines with J gene TRBJ2-3; unclear D gene. This CDR3 spans 12 amino acids. Germline-derived CDR1 and CDR2 are GTSNPN and SVGIG (reference sequence). The V gene lost 2 bases and the J gene lost 9 bases, with 12 bases spanning the gap. This CDR3 reads CAWSQGPQTQYF. In DNA, the CDR3 is TGTGCCTGGAGTCAAGGGCCTCAAACGCAGTATTTT. The full variable domain, with the rest looked up from reference TRBV30 and TRBJ2-3, is SQTIHQWPATLVQPVGSPLSLECTVEGTSNPNLYWYRQAAGRGLQLLFYSVGIGQISSEVPQNLSASRPQDRQFILSSKKLLLSDSGFYLCAWSQGPQTQYFGPGTRLTVL.

This clonotype was observed a few times. The chain carries TRBV2 and TRBJ2-3; TRBD1 matches 7 bases. The trim removed 7 bases at V and 3 bases at J, leaving 4 bases unmatched. The CDR3 is 13 residues long. CDR1 and CDR2 (germline): SNHLY, FYNNEI. The CDR3 reads CASKTGSTDTQYF. The CDR3 DNA reads TGTGCCAGCAAGACAGGGTCGACAGATACGCAGTATTTT. Combining the CDR3 with reference TRBV2 and TRBJ2-3 gives the whole variable domain EPEVTQTPSHQVTQMGQEVILRCVPISNHLYFYWYRQILGQKVEFLVSFYNNEISEKSEIFDDQFSVERPDGSNFTLKIRSTKLEDSAMYFCASKTGSTDTQYFGPGTRLTVL.

This clonotype was counted only a few times. The V call is TRBV4-1, the J call TRBJ1-2; possible D gene TRBD1, 5 bases. V gave up 0 bases and J gave up 7 bases, with 9 bases separating them. This CDR3 region has 13 residues. Germline CDR1 and CDR2: MGHRA and YSYEKL. This chain's CDR3 is CASSQDRVGGYTF. The CDR3 bases are TGCGCCAGCAGCCAAGACAGGGTGGGTGGCTACACCTTC.

At least ten counts were recorded for this clonotype. The chain uses TRBV11-2 and TRBJ2-1; 16 bases match TRBD2. Germline CDR1 reads SGHAT; CDR2 reads FQNNGV. V shed 5 bases and J 5 bases; nucleotides not matched to a gene: 6. The CDR3 is made up of 17 amino acids. DNA of the CDR3: TGTGCCAGCAGCGAGGGGGGACTAGCGGGAGGGGACAATGAGCAGTTCTTC. It is translated as CASSEGGLAGGDNEQFF.

Many counts were recorded for this clonotype. V is TRBV5-1 and J is TRBJ2-1; D unresolved. The germline V gene has CDR1 SGHRS and CDR2 YFSETQ. This CDR3 region has 12 residues. V lost 2 bases and J 10 bases, leaving 10 bases between the germline ends. CDR3 bases: TGCGCCAGCAGCTTCGTTTTGGGAGAGCAGTTCTTC. It yields the protein CASSFVLGEQFF.

This clonotype has more than one count but fewer than ten. This rearrangement joins TRBV5-5 to TRBJ2-3, with D perhaps matching TRBD2 (5 bases). V was clipped by 2 bases and J by 7 bases, with 17 bases between them. There are 15 residues in the CDR3. CDR1 and CDR2 from the germline V gene are SGHKS and YYEKEE (reference sequence). The CDR3 nucleotides read TGTGCCAGCAGCTTAGGACTCCAGGAGACCAATACGCAGTATTTT. Amino acid sequence: CASSLGLQETNTQYF.